Here is one TCR beta chain with its context. This entry is derived from a study of blood T cell repertoires in COVID-19. This CDR3 has 18 amino acids. Germline V gives CDR1 SGDLS, CDR2 YYNGEE. Trimming took 3 bases from V and 3 from J; bases not matched to a gene: 12. TCRdb keeps only in-frame clones here, not all; method: immunoSEQ multiplex PCR. The sample carries approximately 240,000 clones, 80% to 95% recorded once. The chain joins TRBV9 to TRBJ2-1; 10 nucleotides line up with TRBD2. Sequenced input: PBMCs or T cells enriched from blood (not recorded which). The TCR sequence derives from a woman aged 18-35 years who had recovered from COVID-19. The CDR3 is CASSGGLAAGLVYNEQFF. CDR3 coding DNA: TGTGCCAGCAGCGGAGGACTAGCGGCCGGTTTGGTCTACAATGAGCAGTTCTTC.